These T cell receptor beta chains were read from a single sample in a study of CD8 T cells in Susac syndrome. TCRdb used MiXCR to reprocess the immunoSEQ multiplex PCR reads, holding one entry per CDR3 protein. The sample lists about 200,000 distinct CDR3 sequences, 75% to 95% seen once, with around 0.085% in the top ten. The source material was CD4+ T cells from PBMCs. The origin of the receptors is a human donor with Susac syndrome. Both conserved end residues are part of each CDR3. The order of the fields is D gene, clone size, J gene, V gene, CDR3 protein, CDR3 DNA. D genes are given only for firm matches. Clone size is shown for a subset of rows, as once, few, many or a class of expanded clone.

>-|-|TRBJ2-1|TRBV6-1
CASSDLPEQFF
TGTGCCAGCAGTGACCTGCCTGAGCAGTTCTTC
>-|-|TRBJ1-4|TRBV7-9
CASSLEQGRNEKLFF
TGTGCCAGCAGCTTAGAGCAGGGGCGGAATGAAAAACTGTTTTTT
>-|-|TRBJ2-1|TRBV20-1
CSARDPGTSSDEQFF
TGCAGTGCTAGAGACCCCGGGACCAGCAGCGATGAGCAGTTCTTC
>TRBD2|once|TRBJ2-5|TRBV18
CASSPSGSETQYF
TGTGCCAGCTCGCCAAGCGGGAGTGAGACCCAGTACTTC
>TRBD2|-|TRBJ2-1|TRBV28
CASSFKGLAGGREQFF
TGTGCCAGCAGTTTCAAAGGACTAGCGGGAGGGCGTGAGCAGTTCTTC
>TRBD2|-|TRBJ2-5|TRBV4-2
CASSQVSSGEGETQYF
TGTGCCAGCAGCCAAGTATCTAGCGGGGAAGGGGAGACCCAGTACTTC
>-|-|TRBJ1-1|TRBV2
CASSVGEGIAFF
TGTGCCAGCAGTGTGGGGGAGGGAATAGCTTTCTTT
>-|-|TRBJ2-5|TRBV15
CATSRALSSGQYF
TGTGCCACCAGCAGAGCCCTGAGCTCCGGCCAGTACTTC
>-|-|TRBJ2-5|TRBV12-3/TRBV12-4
CASSFMNQETQYF
TGTGCCAGCAGTTTTATGAACCAAGAGACCCAGTACTTC
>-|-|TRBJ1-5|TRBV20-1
CSARDRVLGNQPQHF
TGCAGTGCTAGAGATCGGGTCCTGGGGAATCAGCCCCAGCATTTT
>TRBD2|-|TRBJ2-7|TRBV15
CATRTSGRGYEQYF
TGTGCCACCCGGACTAGCGGGAGGGGGTACGAGCAGTACTTC
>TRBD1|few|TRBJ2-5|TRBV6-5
CASSYGTVETQYF
TGTGCCAGCAGTTACGGGACAGTTGAGACCCAGTACTTC
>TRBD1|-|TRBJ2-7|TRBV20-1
CSAQGQGTHEQYF
TGCAGTGCTCAGGGACAGGGAACCCACGAGCAGTACTTC